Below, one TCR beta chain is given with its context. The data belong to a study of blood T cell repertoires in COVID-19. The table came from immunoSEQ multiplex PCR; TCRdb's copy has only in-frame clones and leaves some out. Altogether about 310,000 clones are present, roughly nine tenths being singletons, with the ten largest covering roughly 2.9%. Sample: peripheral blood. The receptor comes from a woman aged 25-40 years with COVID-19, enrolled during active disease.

The CDR3 DNA reads TGTGCCAGCAGCTCCAAAACAGGGAACACTGAAGCTTTCTTT. Its translation is CASSSKTGNTEAFF. The V call is TRBV3-1 (or the pseudogene TRBV3-2), the J call TRBJ1-1; TRBD1 might be the D (5 bases). Germline loops: CDR1 LGHDT, CDR2 YNNKEL (reference sequence). V was cut by 5 bases and J by 1 base, with 11 bases left in between. The CDR3 runs to 14 residues.